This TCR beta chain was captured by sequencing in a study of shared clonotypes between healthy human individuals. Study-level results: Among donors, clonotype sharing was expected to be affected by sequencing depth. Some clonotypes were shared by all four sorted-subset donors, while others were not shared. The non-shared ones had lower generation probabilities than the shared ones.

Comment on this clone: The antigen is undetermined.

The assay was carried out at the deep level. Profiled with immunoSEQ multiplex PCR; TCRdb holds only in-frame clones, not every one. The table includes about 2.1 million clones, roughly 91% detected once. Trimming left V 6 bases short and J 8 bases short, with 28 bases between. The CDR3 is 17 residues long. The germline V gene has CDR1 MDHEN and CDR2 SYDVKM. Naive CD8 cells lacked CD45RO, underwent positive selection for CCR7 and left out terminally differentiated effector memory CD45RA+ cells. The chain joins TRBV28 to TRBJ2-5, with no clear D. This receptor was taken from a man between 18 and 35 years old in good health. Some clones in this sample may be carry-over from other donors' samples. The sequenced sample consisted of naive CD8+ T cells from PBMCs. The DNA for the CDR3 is TGTGCCAGCAGCACGCCTCCGAACGCCAACCATCAAGGAACCCAGTACTTC. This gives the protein CASSTPPNANHQGTQYF.